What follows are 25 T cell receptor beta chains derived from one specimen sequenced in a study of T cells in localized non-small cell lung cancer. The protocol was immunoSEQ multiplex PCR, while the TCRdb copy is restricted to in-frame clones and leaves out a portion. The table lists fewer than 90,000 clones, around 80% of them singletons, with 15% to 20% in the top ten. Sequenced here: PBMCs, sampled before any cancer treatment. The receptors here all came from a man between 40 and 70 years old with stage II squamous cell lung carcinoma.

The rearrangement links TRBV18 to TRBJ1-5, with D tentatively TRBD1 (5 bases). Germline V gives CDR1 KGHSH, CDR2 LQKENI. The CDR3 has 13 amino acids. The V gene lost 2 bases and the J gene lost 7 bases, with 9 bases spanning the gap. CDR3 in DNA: TGTGCCAGCTCACCAGGGACCGAGCAGCCCCAGCATTTT. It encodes CASSPGTEQPQHF.

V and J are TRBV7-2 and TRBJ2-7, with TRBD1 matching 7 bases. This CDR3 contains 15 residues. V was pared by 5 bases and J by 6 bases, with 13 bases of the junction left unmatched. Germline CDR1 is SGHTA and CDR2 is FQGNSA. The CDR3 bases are TGTGCCAGCAGCCCGAGGACAGGCTCTCTGGTCGAGCAGTACTTC. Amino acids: CASSPRTGSLVEQYF.

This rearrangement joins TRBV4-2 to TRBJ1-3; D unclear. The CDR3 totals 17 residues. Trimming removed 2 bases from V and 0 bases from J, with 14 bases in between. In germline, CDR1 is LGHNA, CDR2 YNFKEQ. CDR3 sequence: CASSQRSGTSSGNTIYF. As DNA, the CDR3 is TGTGCCAGCAGCCAAAGAAGTGGCACGAGCTCTGGAAACACCATATATTTT.

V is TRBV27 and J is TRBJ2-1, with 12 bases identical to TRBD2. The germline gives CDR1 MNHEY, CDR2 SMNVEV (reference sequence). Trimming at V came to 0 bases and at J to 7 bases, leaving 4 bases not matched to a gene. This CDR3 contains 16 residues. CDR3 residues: CASSLSILAGGNEQFF. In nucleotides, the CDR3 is TGTGCCAGCAGTTTATCAATACTAGCGGGAGGTAATGAGCAGTTCTTC.

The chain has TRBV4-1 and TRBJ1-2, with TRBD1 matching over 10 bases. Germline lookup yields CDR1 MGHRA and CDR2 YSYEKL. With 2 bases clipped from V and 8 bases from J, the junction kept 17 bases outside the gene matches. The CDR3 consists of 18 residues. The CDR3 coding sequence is TGCGCCAGCAGCCAAAATGCCGAGACAGGGGGCGATAAGGAGGGCTACACCTTC. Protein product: CASSQNAETGGDKEGYTF.

CDR3 sequence reads: CASSLAGLAGDEQFF. CDR3 bases: TGTGCCAGCAGCTTAGCAGGACTAGCGGGGGATGAGCAGTTCTTC. The V call is TRBV13, the J call TRBJ2-1; 13 bases fit TRBD2. This CDR3 has 15 amino acids. Looked up from germline, CDR1 is PRHDT and CDR2 is FYEKMQ (reference sequence). The V and J ends lost 1 base and 8 bases, in that order; junction bases with no gene match: 2. The entire variable domain, with the rest obtained from reference TRBV13 and TRBJ2-1, is as follows: AAGVIQSPRHLIKEKRETATLKCYPIPRHDTVYWYQQGPGQDPQFLISFYEKMQSDKGSIPDRFSAQQFSDYHSELNMSSLELGDSALYFCASSLAGLAGDEQFFGPGTRLTVL.

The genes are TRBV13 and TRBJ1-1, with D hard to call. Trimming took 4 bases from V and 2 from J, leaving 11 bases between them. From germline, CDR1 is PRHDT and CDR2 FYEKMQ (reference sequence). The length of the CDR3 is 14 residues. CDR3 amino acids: CASSSRLQNTEAFF. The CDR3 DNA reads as TGTGCCAGCAGCTCCCGGCTGCAAAACACTGAAGCTTTCTTT.

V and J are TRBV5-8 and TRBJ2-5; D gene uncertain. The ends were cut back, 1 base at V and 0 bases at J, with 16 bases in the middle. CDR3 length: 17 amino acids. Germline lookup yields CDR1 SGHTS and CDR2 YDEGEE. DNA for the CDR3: TGTGCCAGCAGCTTGCGGTTGTCAGCAGTGAACCAAGAGACCCAGTACTTC. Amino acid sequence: CASSLRLSAVNQETQYF.

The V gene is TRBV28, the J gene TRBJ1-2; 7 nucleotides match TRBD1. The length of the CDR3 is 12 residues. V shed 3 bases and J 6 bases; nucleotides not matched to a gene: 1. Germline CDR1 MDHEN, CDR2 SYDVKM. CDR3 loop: CASSLRGHGYTF. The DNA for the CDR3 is TGTGCCAGCAGTTTGAGGGGGCATGGCTACACCTTC.

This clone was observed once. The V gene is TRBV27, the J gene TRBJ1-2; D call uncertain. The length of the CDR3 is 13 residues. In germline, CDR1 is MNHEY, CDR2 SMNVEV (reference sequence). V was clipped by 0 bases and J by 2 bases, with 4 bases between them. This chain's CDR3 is CASSLSVNYGYTF. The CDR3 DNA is TGTGCCAGCAGTTTATCAGTGAACTATGGCTACACCTTC.

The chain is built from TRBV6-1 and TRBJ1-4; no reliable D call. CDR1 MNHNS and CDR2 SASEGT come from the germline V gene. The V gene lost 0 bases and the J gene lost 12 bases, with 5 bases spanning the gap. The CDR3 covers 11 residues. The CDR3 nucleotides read TGTGCCAGCAGTGAAGCCGCGGAACTGTTTTTT. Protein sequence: CASSEAAELFF.

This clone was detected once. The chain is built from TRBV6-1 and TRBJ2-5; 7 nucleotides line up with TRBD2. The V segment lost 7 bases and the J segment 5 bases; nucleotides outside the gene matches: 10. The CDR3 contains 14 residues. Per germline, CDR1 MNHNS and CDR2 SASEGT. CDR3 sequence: CASKEGGEGETQYF. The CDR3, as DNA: TGTGCCAGCAAAGAGGGTGGGGAGGGGGAGACCCAGTACTTC.

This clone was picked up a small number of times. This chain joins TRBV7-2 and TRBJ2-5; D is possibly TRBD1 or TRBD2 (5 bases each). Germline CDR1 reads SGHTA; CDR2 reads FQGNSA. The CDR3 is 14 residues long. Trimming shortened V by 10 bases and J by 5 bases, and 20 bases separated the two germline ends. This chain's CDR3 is CAKRGLWGQETQYF. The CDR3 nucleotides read TGTGCCAAACGGGGCTTGTGGGGTCAGGAGACCCAGTACTTC.

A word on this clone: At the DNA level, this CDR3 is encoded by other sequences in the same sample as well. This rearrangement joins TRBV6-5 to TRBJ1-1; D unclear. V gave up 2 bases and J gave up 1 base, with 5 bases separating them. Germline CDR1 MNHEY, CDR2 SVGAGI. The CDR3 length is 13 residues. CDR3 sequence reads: CASSYERNTEAFF. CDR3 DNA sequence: TGTGCCAGCAGTTACGAGAGGAACACTGAAGCTTTCTTT.

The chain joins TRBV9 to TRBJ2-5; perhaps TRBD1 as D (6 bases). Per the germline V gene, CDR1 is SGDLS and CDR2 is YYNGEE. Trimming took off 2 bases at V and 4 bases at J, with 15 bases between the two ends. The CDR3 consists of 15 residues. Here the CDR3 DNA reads TGTGCCAGCAGCGTCCTAGAGGGGGTGGGAGAGACCCAGTACTTC. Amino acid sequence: CASSVLEGVGETQYF.

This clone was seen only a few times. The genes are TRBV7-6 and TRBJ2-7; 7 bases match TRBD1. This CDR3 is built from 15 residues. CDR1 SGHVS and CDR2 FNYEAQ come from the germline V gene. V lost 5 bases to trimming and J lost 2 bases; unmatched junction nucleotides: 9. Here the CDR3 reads CASSPQGGPAYEQYF. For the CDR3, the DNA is TGTGCCAGCAGCCCCCAAGGGGGCCCGGCCTACGAGCAGTACTTC. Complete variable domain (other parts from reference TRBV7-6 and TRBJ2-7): GAGVSQSPRYKVTKRGQDVALRCDPISGHVSLYWYRQALGQGPEFLTYFNYEAQQDKSGLPNDRFSAERPEGSISTLTIQRTEQRDSAMYRCASSPQGGPAYEQYFGPGTRLTVT.

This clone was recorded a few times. The CDR3 region is CASSQVYEGAKETQYF. For the CDR3, the DNA is TGCGCCAGCAGCCAAGTCTACGAAGGGGCGAAAGAGACCCAGTACTTC. V usage is TRBV4-1 and J usage is TRBJ2-5, with D tentatively TRBD1 (5 bases). The CDR3 length is 16 residues. V was clipped by 1 base and J by 3 bases, with 15 bases between them. Looked up from germline, CDR1 is MGHRA and CDR2 is YSYEKL.

The CDR3 reads CASSLTSGPQTYEQYF. CDR3 in DNA: TGTGCCAGTAGTCTAACTAGCGGGCCTCAGACCTACGAGCAGTACTTC. This rearrangement joins TRBV19 to TRBJ2-7; 9 nucleotides align to TRBD2. Germline V gives CDR1 LNHDA, CDR2 SQIVND (reference sequence). The CDR3 spans 16 residues. V lost 5 bases and J lost 2; bases outside the gene matches: 10.

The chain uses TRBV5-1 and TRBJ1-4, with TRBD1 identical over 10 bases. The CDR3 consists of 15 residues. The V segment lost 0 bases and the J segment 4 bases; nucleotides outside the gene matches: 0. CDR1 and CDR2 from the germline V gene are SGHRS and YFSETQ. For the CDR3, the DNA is TGCGCCAGCAGCTTGGGGGACAGGGGTAATGAAAAACTGTTTTTT. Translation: CASSLGDRGNEKLFF.

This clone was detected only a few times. CDR3 in DNA: TGTGCCAGCAGTCTATGGACTAGCGGGACAGGCGGTGAGCAGTTCTTC. This encodes CASSLWTSGTGGEQFF. J is TRBJ2-1 and V is TRBV27, with TRBD2 matching over 12 bases. Germline V gene lookup returns CDR1 MNHEY and CDR2 SMNVEV (reference sequence). V gave up 5 bases and J gave up 9 bases; unmatched junction bases: 11. The CDR3 covers 16 residues.

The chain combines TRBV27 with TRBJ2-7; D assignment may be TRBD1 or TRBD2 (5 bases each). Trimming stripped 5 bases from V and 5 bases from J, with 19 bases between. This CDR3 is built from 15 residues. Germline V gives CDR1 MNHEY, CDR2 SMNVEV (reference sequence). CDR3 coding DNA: TGTGCCAGCAGTAGCCGGGCCCTCAGAGGGGACGAGCAGTACTTC. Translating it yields CASSSRALRGDEQYF.

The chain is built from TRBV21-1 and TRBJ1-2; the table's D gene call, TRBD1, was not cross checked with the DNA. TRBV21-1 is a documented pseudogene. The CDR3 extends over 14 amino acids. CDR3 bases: TGTGCCAGCAGCAAATACCAGGGGATGGATGGCTACACCTTC. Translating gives CASSKYQGMDGYTF.

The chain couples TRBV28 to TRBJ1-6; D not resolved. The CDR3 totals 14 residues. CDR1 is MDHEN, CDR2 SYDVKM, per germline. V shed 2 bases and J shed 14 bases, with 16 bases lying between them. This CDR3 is CASSLSAALWALHF. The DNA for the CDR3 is TGTGCCAGCAGTTTAAGCGCAGCCCTATGGGCCCTCCACTTT.

The CDR3 is CASSIWGQETQYF. The DNA for the CDR3 is TGTGCCAGTAGTATTTGGGGACAAGAGACCCAGTACTTC. The chain recombines TRBV19 with TRBJ2-5; D not certain. The V and J ends lost 3 bases and 2 bases respectively, with 7 bases between them. This CDR3 comprises 13 residues. Germline CDR1 reads LNHDA; CDR2 reads SQIVND (reference sequence).

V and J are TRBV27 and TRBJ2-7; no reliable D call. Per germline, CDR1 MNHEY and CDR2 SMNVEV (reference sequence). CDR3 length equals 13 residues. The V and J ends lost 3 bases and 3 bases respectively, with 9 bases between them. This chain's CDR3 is CASSLRQDYEQYF. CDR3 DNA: TGTGCCAGCAGTTTGAGGCAGGACTACGAGCAGTACTTC.